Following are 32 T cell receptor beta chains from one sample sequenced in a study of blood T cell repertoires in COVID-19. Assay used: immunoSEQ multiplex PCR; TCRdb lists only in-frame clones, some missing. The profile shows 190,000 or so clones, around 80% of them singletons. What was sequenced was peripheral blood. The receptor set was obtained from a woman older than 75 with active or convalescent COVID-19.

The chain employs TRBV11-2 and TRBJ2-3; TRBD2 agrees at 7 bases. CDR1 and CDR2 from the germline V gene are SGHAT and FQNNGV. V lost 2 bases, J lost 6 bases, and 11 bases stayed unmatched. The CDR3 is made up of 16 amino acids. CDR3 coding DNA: TGTGCCAGCAGCTTAAATCACCAGCGGGGACGGGATACGCAGTATTTT. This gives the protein CASSLNHQRGRDTQYF.

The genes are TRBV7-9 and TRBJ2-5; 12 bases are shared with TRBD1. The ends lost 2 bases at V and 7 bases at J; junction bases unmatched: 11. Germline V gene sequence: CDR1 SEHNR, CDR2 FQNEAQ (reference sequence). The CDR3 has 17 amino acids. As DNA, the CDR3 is TGTGCCAGCAGCTTATCGAGCGGGACAGGGGGCGAAGGGACCCAGTACTTC. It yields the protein CASSLSSGTGGEGTQYF.

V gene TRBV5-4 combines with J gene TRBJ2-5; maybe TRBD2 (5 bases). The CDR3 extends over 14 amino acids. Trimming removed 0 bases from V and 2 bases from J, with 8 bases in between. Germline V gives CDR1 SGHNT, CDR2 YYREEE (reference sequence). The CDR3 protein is CASSLGGFQETQYF. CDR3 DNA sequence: TGTGCCAGCAGCTTGGGCGGGTTTCAAGAGACCCAGTACTTC. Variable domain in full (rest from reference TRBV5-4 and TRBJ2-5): ETGVTQSPTHLIKTRGQQVTLRCSSQSGHNTVSWYQQALGQGPQFIFQYYREEENGRGNFPPRFSGLQFPNYSSELNVNALELDDSALYLCASSLGGFQETQYFGPGTRLLVL.

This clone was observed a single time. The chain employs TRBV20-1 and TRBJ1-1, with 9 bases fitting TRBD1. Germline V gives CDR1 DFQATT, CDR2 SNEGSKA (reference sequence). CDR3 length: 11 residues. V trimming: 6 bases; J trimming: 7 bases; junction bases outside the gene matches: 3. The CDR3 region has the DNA TGCAGTGCCGGACAGGGGATTGAAGCTTTCTTT. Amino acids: CSAGQGIEAFF.

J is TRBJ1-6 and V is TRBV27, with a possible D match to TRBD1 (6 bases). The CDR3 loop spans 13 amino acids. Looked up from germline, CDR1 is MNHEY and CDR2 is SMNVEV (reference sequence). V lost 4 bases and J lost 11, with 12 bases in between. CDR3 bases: TGTGCCAGCAGTTCTACAGGGCTAACACCCCTCCACTTT. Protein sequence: CASSSTGLTPLHF.

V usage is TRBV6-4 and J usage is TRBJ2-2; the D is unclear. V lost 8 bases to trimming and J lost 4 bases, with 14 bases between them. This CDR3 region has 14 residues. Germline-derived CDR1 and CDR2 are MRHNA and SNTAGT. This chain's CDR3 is CASSTELFTGELFF. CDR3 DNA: TGTGCCAGCTCTACAGAGTTGTTCACCGGGGAGCTGTTTTTT.

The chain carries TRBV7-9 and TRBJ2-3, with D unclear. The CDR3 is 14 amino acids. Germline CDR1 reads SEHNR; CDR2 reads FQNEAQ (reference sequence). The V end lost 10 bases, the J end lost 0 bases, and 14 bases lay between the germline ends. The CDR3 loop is CAITTAVSTDTQYF. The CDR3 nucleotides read TGTGCCATTACCACGGCGGTTAGCACAGATACGCAGTATTTT. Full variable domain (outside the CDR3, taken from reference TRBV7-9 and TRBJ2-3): DTGVSQNPRHKITKRGQNVTFRCDPISEHNRLYWYRQTLGQGPEFLTYFQNEAQLEKSRLLSDRFSAERPKGSFSTLEIQRTEQGDSAMYLCAITTAVSTDTQYFGPGTRLTVL.

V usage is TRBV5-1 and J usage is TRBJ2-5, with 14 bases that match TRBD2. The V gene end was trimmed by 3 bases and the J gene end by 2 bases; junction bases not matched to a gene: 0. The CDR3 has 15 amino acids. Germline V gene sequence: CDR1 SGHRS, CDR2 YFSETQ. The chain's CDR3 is CASSWTSGGQETQYF. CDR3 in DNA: TGCGCCAGCAGCTGGACTAGCGGGGGGCAAGAGACCCAGTACTTC.

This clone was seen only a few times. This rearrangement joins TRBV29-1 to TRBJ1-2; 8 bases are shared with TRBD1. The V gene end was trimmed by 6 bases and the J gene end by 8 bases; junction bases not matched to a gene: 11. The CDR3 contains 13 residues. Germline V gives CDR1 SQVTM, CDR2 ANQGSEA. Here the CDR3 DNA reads TGCAGCGTGTCAACCGGACAGGGATCGGGCTACACCTTC. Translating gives CSVSTGQGSGYTF.

CDR3 bases: TGTGCCAGCAGCTTGGACGGGCGGGATGAAAAACTGTTTTTT. Translated, it gives CASSLDGRDEKLFF. V and J are TRBV5-4 and TRBJ1-4; the D is unclear. This CDR3 contains 14 residues. Germline CDR1 SGHNT, CDR2 YYREEE (reference sequence). V was clipped by 0 bases and J by 6 bases, with 9 bases between them.

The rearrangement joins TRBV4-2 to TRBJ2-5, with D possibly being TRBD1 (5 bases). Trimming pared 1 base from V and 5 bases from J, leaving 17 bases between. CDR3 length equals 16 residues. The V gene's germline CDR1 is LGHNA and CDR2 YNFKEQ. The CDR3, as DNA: TGTGCCAGCAGCCAAGGACAGCCCGAAATGGGGGAGACCCAGTACTTC. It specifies CASSQGQPEMGETQYF.

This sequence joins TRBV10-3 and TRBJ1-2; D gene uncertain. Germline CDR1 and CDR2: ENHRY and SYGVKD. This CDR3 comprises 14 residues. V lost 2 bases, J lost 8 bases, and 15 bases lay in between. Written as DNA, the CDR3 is TGTGCCATCAGTGAGGCCCGGGGAGTATACGGCTACACCTTC. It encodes CAISEARGVYGYTF.

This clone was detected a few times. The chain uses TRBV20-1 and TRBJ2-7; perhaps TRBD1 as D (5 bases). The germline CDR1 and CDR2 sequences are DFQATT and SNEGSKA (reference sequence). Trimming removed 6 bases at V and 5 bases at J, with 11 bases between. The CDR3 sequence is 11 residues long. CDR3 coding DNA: TGCAGTGCCCTCCAGGGCAACGAGCAGTACTTC. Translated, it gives CSALQGNEQYF.

Written as DNA, the CDR3 is TGTGCCAGCACCCTTGAGTTCTCCCCCTATGGCTACACCTTC. The encoded protein is CASTLEFSPYGYTF. V is TRBV9 and J is TRBJ1-2; D not resolved. Germline-derived CDR1 and CDR2 are SGDLS and YYNGEE. With 6 bases removed from V and 4 bases from J, the gap between germline ends came to 16 bases. The CDR3 consists of 14 residues.

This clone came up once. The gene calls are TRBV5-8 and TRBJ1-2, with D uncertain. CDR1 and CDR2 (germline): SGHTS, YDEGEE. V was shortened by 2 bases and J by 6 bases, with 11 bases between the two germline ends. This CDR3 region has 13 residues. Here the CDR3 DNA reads TGTGCCAGCAGCTTTCACGTGAGGAATGGCTACACCTTC. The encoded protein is CASSFHVRNGYTF. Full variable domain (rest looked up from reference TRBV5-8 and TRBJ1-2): EAGVTQSPTHLIKTRGQQATLRCSPISGHTSVYWYQQALGLGLQFLLWYDEGEERNRGNFPPRFSGRQFPNYSSELNVNALELEDSALYLCASSFHVRNGYTFGSGTRLTVV.

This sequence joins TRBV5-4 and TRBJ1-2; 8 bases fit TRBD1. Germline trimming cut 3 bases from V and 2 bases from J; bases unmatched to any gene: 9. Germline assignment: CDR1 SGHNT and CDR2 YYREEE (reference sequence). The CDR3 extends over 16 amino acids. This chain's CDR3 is CASSSRQGLRNYGYTF. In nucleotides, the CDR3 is TGTGCCAGCAGCTCACGACAGGGGTTGAGAAACTATGGCTACACCTTC.

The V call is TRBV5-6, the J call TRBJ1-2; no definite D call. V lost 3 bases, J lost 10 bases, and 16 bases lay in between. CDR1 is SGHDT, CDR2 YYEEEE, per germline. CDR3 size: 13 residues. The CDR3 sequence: CASSSRGVPTYTF. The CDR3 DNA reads TGTGCCAGCAGCTCCCGCGGAGTGCCTACCTACACCTTC.

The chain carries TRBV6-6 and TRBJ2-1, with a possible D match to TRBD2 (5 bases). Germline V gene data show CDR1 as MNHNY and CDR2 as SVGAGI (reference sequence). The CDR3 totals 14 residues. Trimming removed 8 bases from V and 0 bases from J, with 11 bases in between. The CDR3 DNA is TGTGCCAGCGGTGCTGGGAGCTCCTACAATGAGCAGTTCTTC. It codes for CASGAGSSYNEQFF.

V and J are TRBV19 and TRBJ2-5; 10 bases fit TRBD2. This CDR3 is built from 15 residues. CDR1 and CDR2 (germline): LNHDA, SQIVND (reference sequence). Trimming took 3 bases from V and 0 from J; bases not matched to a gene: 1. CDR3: CASSISGGYQETQYF. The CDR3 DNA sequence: TGTGCCAGTAGTATTAGCGGGGGGTACCAAGAGACCCAGTACTTC.

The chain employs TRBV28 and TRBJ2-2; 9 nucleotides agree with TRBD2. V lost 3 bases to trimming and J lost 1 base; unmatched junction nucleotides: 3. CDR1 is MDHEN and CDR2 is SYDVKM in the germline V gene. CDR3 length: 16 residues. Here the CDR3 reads CASSFGGGENTGELFF. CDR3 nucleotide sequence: TGTGCCAGCAGTTTTGGCGGGGGGGAGAACACCGGGGAGCTGTTTTTT.

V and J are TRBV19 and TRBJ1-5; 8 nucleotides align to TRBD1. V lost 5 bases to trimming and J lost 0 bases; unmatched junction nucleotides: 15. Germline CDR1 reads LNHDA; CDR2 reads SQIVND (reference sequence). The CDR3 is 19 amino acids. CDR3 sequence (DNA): TGTGCCAGTAGTTCCACCGGGACAGGTACCCACTATAGCAATCAGCCCCAGCATTTT. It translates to CASSSTGTGTHYSNQPQHF.

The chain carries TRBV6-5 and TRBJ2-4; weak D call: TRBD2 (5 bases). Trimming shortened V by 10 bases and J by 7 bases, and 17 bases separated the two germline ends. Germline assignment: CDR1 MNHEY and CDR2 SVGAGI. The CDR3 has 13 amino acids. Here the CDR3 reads CATALSRGNIQYF. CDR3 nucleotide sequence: TGTGCCACCGCACTCTCCCGCGGGAACATTCAGTACTTC.

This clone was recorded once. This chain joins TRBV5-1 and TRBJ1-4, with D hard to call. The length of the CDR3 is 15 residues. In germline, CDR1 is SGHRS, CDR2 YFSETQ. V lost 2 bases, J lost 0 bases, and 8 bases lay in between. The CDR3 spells CASSLTRPTNEKLFF. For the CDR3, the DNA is TGCGCCAGCAGCTTAACCAGGCCAACTAATGAAAAACTGTTTTTT.

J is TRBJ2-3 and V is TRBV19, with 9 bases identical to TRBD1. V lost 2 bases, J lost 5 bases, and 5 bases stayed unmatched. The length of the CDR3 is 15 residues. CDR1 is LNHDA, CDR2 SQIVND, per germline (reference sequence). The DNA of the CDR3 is TGTGCCAGTAGTATATCTGGACAGGGGATAGATACGCAGTATTTT. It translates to CASSISGQGIDTQYF.

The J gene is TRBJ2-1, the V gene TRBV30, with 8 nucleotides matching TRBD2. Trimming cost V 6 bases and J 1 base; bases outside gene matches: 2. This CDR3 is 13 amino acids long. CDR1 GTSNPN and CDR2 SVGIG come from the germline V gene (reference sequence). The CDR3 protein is CACLAGSYNEQFF. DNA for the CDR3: TGTGCCTGCCTAGCGGGTTCCTACAATGAGCAGTTCTTC.

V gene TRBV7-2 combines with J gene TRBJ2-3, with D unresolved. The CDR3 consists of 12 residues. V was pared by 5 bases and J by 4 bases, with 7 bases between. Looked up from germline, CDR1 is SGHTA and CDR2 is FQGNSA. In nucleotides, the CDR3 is TGTGCCAGCAGCCCCCTTTCAGATACGCAGTATTTT. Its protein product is CASSPLSDTQYF.

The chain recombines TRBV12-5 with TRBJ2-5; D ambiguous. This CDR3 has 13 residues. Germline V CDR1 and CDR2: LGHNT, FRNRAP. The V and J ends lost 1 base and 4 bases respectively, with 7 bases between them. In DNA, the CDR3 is TGTGCTAGTGGTTTGGCCGGCGGAGAGACCCAGTACTTC. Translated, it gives CASGLAGGETQYF.

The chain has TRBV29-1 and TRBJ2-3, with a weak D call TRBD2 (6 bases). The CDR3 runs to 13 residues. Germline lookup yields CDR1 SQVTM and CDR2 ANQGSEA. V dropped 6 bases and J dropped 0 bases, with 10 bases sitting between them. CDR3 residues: CSVVAVSTDTQYF. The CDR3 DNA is TGCAGCGTAGTAGCGGTTAGCACAGATACGCAGTATTTT.

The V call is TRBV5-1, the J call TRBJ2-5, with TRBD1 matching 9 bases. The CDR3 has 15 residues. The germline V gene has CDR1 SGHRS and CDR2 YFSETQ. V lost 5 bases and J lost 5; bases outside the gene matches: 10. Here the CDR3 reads CASRRVQGAGETQYF. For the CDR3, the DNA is TGCGCCAGCAGACGCGTACAGGGGGCAGGGGAGACCCAGTACTTC. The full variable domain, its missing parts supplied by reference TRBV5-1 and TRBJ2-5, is KAGVTQTPRYLIKTRGQQVTLSCSPISGHRSVSWYQQTPGQGLQFLFEYFSETQRNKGNFPGRFSGRQFSNSRSEMNVSTLELGDSALYLCASRRVQGAGETQYFGPGTRLLVL.

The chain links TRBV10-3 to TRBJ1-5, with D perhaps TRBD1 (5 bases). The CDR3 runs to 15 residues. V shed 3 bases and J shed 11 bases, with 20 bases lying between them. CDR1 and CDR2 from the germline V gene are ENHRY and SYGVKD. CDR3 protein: CAISDRGTSGGAQHF. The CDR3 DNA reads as TGTGCCATCAGTGACCGCGGGACGTCGGGGGGGGCCCAGCATTTT.

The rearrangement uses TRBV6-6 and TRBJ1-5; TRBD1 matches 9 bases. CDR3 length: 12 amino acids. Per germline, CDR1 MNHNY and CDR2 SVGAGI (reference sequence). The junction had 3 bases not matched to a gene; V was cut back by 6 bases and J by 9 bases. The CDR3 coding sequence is TGTGCCAGCAGAACGGACAGGGGGCCCCAGCATTTT. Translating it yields CASRTDRGPQHF.

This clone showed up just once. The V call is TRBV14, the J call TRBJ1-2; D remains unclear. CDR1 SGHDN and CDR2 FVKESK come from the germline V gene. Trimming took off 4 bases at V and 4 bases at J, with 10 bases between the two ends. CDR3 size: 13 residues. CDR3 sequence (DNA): TGTGCCAGCAGCCTCGACATACGCTATGGCTACACCTTC. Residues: CASSLDIRYGYTF.